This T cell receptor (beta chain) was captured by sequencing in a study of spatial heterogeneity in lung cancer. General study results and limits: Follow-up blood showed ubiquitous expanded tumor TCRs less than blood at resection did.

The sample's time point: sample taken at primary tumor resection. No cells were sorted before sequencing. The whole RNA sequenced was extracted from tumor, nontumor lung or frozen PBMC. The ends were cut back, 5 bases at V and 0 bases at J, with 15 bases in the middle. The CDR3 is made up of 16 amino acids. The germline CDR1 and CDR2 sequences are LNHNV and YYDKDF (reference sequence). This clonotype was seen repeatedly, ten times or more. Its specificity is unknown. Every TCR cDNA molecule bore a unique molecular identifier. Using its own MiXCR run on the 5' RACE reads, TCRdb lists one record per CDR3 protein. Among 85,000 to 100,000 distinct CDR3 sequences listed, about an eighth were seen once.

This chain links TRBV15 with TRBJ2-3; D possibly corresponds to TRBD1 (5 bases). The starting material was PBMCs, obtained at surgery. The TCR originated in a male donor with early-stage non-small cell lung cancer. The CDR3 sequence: CATSPHDSSSTDTQYF. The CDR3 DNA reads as TGTGCCACCAGCCCCCATGACAGTTCTAGCACAGATACGCAGTATTTT.